The 30 T cell receptor beta chains in this list originate from one sample, sequenced in a study of CD8+ T cells in alopecia areata. Indicated treatment: oral pan-JAK inhibitor, 5-10 mg twice daily. Extraction of RNA preceded its reverse transcription into cDNA, which served as the sequencing template. Assay: immunoSEQ multiplex PCR; the TCRdb copy retains only in-frame clones and omits some. This table has a few hundred thousand clones, 35% to 45% appearing once. Specimen: CD4+ T cells sorted from blood, collected around week 30, from a patient treated with tofacitinib. These receptor sequences come from a human donor with alopecia areata.

This chain connects TRBV30 to TRBJ1-2, with TRBD1 as a possible D gene (5 bases). V was cut by 0 bases and J by 6 bases, with 11 bases left in between. The CDR3 covers 13 residues. Germline CDR1 and CDR2: GTSNPN and SVGIG (reference sequence). DNA of the CDR3: TGTGCCTGGAGTGTGTTGGGACCTCATGGCTACACCTTC. It yields the protein CAWSVLGPHGYTF.

The J gene is TRBJ1-2, the V gene TRBV7-9; D is unresolved. The germline V gene has CDR1 SEHNR and CDR2 FQNEAQ (reference sequence). The CDR3 covers 11 residues. Trimming left V 5 bases short and J 8 bases short, with 9 bases between. CDR3 DNA: TGTGCCAGCAGCCCTCTAAGCGGCTACACCTTC. Protein product: CASSPLSGYTF.

This clone occurred once. The rearrangement joins TRBV5-1 to TRBJ2-5; no clear D. Trimming shortened V by 4 bases and J by 3 bases, and 13 bases separated the two germline ends. The CDR3 extends over 14 amino acids. Germline V gives CDR1 SGHRS, CDR2 YFSETQ. CDR3 in amino acids: CASSPTGMKETQYF. In nucleotides, the CDR3 is TGCGCCAGCAGCCCTACTGGGATGAAAGAGACCCAGTACTTC.

V is TRBV29-1 and J is TRBJ2-1; a possible D gene is TRBD2 (5 bases). Trimming shortened V by 3 bases and J by 6 bases, and 15 bases separated the two germline ends. CDR3 length: 14 amino acids. Germline V CDR1 and CDR2: SQVTM, ANQGSEA. The CDR3 protein is CSVENLGAINEQFF. The DNA for the CDR3 is TGCAGCGTTGAGAATTTGGGAGCAATCAATGAGCAGTTCTTC.

This clone was counted between two and nine times. The rearrangement uses TRBV10-3 and TRBJ1-1, with TRBD1 as a possible D gene (6 bases). With 7 bases removed from V and 1 base from J, the gap between germline ends came to 13 bases. Germline-derived CDR1 and CDR2 are ENHRY and SYGVKD. The CDR3 is made up of 14 amino acids. CDR3 region: CAITLGGENTEAFF. The CDR3 region has the DNA TGTGCCATCACGCTAGGGGGGGAGAACACTGAAGCTTTCTTT.

This clone was detected a few times. The chain employs TRBV29-1 and TRBJ1-1; D not certain. Trimming cost V 7 bases and J 4 bases, with 19 bases left between them. The germline V gene has CDR1 SQVTM and CDR2 ANQGSEA. The CDR3 extends over 14 amino acids. The CDR3 protein is CSASGLREGTEAFF. The CDR3 DNA reads TGCAGCGCCTCGGGGTTGAGGGAGGGCACTGAAGCTTTCTTT.

The sample holds a few counts of this clone. The chain uses TRBV4-2 and TRBJ1-2, with D unresolved. The CDR3 has 14 residues. The germline CDR1 and CDR2 sequences are LGHNA and YNFKEQ. V shed 5 bases and J shed 5 bases, with 15 bases lying between them. CDR3 DNA sequence: TGTGCCAGCAGCAACGTAGGGAAGCTTTATGGCTACACCTTC. Translated, it gives CASSNVGKLYGYTF.

The chain uses TRBV7-3 and TRBJ2-1; no definite D call. The CDR3 runs 14 residues. Trimming took off 1 base at V and 8 bases at J, with 12 bases between the two ends. From germline, CDR1 is SGHTA and CDR2 FQGTGA. The CDR3 DNA follows: TGTGCCAGCAGCTTAATGGCCCCTCCGGATGAGCAGTTCTTC. Its protein product is CASSLMAPPDEQFF. The full variable domain, with the rest looked up from reference TRBV7-3 and TRBJ2-1, is GAGVSQTPSNKVTEKGKYVELRCDPISGHTALYWYRQSLGQGPEFLIYFQGTGAADDSGLPNDRFFAVRPEGSVSTLKIQRTERGDSAVYLCASSLMAPPDEQFFGPGTRLTVL.

The V call is TRBV13, the J call TRBJ1-1, with 7 positions matching TRBD1. V shed 5 bases, J shed 1 base, and the junction held 4 bases outside the gene matches. The CDR3 is 14 residues long. Germline CDR1 PRHDT, CDR2 FYEKMQ (reference sequence). This CDR3 reads CASSNRGGNTEAFF. CDR3 in DNA: TGTGCCAGCAGCAACAGGGGTGGGAACACTGAAGCTTTCTTT.

V gene TRBV6-1 combines with J gene TRBJ1-5; 9 positions agree with TRBD1. Germline V gene lookup returns CDR1 MNHNS and CDR2 SASEGT. Losses at the gene ends were 4 bases for V and 4 bases for J; bases not matched to a gene: 14. The CDR3 has 18 residues. The CDR3 here is CASSARGTGSFGNQPQHF. In DNA form, the CDR3 reads TGTGCCAGCAGTGCCCGGGGGACAGGGTCTTTCGGGAATCAGCCCCAGCATTTT.

This clone has only a few counts. This chain uses TRBV28 with TRBJ1-2; D is possibly TRBD1 (6 bases). This CDR3 has 14 residues. Germline-derived CDR1 and CDR2 are MDHEN and SYDVKM. Trimming removed 4 bases from V and 8 bases from J, with 17 bases in between. CDR3 amino acids: CASSSVLRGAGYTF. The CDR3 region has the DNA TGTGCCAGCAGTTCCGTACTGAGGGGGGCGGGCTACACCTTC.

The chain couples TRBV27 to TRBJ2-3; 10 positions match TRBD2. The trim removed 6 bases at V and 5 bases at J, leaving 8 bases unmatched. The CDR3 consists of 15 residues. Germline CDR1 reads MNHEY; CDR2 reads SMNVEV (reference sequence). For the CDR3, the DNA is TGTGCCAGCAGGAGAAGCGGGAGGGCGAGAGATACGCAGTATTTT. The encoded protein is CASRRSGRARDTQYF.

This clone was seen a few times. The chain couples TRBV11-1 to TRBJ2-7, with 7 bases that match TRBD1. Trimming at V came to 3 bases and at J to 2 bases, leaving 4 bases not matched to a gene. The germline gives CDR1 SGHAT, CDR2 FQDESV (reference sequence). The CDR3 loop spans 14 amino acids. CDR3 DNA sequence: TGTGCCAGCAGCTTCTCCGGGACAGCCTACGAGCAGTACTTC. Translation: CASSFSGTAYEQYF.

The CDR3 DNA follows: TGTGCCAGCAGCCCATCTGGAAACACCATATATTTT. It codes for CASSPSGNTIYF. The rearrangement uses TRBV7-9 and TRBJ1-3, with D uncertain. CDR3 size: 12 residues. V shed 5 bases and J shed 1 base, with 3 bases lying between them. Germline V gene sequence: CDR1 SEHNR, CDR2 FQNEAQ (reference sequence).

V and J are TRBV27 and TRBJ1-5; D is undetermined. Germline-derived CDR1 and CDR2 are MNHEY and SMNVEV (reference sequence). The CDR3 extends over 13 amino acids. The ends were cut back, 5 bases at V and 7 bases at J, with 12 bases in the middle. The CDR3 sequence is CASSRRGGQPQHF. DNA of the CDR3: TGTGCCAGCAGTCGGCGGGGAGGACAGCCCCAGCATTTT.

The chain joins TRBV5-1 to TRBJ2-7; D may be TRBD2 (6 bases). The CDR3 covers 16 residues. The germline CDR1 and CDR2 sequences are SGHRS and YFSETQ. With 1 base removed from V and 0 bases from J, the gap between germline ends came to 14 bases. CDR3 region: CASSLISGRSSYEQYF. DNA of the CDR3: TGCGCCAGCAGCTTGATCAGCGGGCGATCCTCCTACGAGCAGTACTTC.

This clone was found a few times. This chain joins TRBV5-4 and TRBJ1-2; 7 nucleotides align to TRBD1. The CDR3 spans 13 residues. Unmatched junction bases numbered 3, after V lost 4 bases and J lost 3 bases. Germline CDR1 and CDR2: SGHNT and YYREEE (reference sequence). CDR3 DNA: TGTGCCAGCAGCCGCGACAGGGACTATGGCTACACCTTC. This encodes CASSRDRDYGYTF.

The table lists this clone with a few counts. V is TRBV9 and J is TRBJ1-4, with unresolved D. Germline CDR1 is SGDLS and CDR2 is YYNGEE. V lost 0 bases and J 4 bases, leaving 7 bases between the germline ends. This CDR3 is built from 14 residues. Here the CDR3 DNA reads TGTGCCAGCAGCGTAGGAGGGCGTAATGAAAAACTGTTTTTT. Its translation: CASSVGGRNEKLFF.

This clone came up a few times. This chain links TRBV5-1 with TRBJ1-1; D possibly corresponds to TRBD1 (5 bases). Trimming removed 2 bases from V and 0 bases from J, with 11 bases in between. Germline lookup yields CDR1 SGHRS and CDR2 YFSETQ. The CDR3 length is 15 residues. The CDR3 bases are TGCGCCAGCAGCTTAAGGACAACGATGAACACTGAAGCTTTCTTT. This codes for CASSLRTTMNTEAFF.

The chain employs TRBV30 and TRBJ2-7; tentative D call: TRBD2 (6 bases). Germline V lookup: CDR1 GTSNPN, CDR2 SVGIG (reference sequence). This CDR3 has 12 residues. CDR3 sequence: CAVRGVSYEQYF. In nucleotides, the CDR3 is TGTGCTGTGCGGGGCGTTTCCTACGAGCAGTACTTC.

CDR3 residues: CAWIDWRGGQDTQYF. CDR3 nucleotides: TGTGCCTGGATAGATTGGCGGGGGGGCCAGGATACGCAGTATTTT. The chain joins TRBV30 to TRBJ2-3, with 9 bases matching TRBD2. This CDR3 is built from 15 residues. V dropped 4 bases and J dropped 6; count of bases not matched to a gene: 11. Germline loops: CDR1 GTSNPN, CDR2 SVGIG (reference sequence).

In this sample, this clone turned up a few times. DNA of the CDR3: TGTGCCAGCAGCCAAGAGTGGGGTGCAGATACGCAGTATTTT. Protein product: CASSQEWGADTQYF. The gene calls are TRBV14 and TRBJ2-3; D call uncertain. This CDR3 comprises 14 residues. Germline loops: CDR1 SGHDN, CDR2 FVKESK. Deletions cut 0 bases from V and 4 bases from J, with 8 bases between.

This clone came up once. The rearrangement links TRBV15 to TRBJ2-3; TRBD2 aligns across 9 bases. The trim removed 8 bases at V and 2 bases at J, leaving 2 bases unmatched. The CDR3 is made up of 13 amino acids. CDR1 and CDR2 from the germline V gene are LNHNV and YYDKDF (reference sequence). CDR3 in DNA: TGTGCCACCCTAGCGGGAAACACAGATACGCAGTATTTT. Encoded protein: CATLAGNTDTQYF.

The chain uses TRBV30 and TRBJ1-1; no clear D. Germline CDR1 is GTSNPN and CDR2 is SVGIG (reference sequence). The CDR3 length is 12 residues. V was clipped by 2 bases and J by 5 bases, with 9 bases between them. CDR3 amino acids: CAWSMPETEAFF. As DNA, the CDR3 is TGTGCCTGGAGTATGCCAGAGACTGAAGCTTTCTTT.

The sample holds a few counts of this clone. V and J are TRBV14 and TRBJ2-6, with D unresolved. The CDR3 is 14 amino acids. CDR1 SGHDN and CDR2 FVKESK come from the germline V gene. Trimming removed 4 bases at V and 0 bases at J, with 4 bases between. CDR3 sequence (DNA): TGTGCCAGCAGCCGGATCTCTGGGGCCAACGTCCTGACTTTC. Protein sequence: CASSRISGANVLTF.

V gene TRBV20-1 combines with J gene TRBJ2-5; D not certain. Germline V gene data show CDR1 as DFQATT and CDR2 as SNEGSKA (reference sequence). V was trimmed by 6 bases and J by 1 base, leaving 6 bases between them. The CDR3 has 11 residues. CDR3 bases: TGCAGTGCGCACAGCCAAGAGACCCAGTACTTC. It is translated as CSAHSQETQYF.

The table lists this clone with a few counts. The chain combines TRBV6-6 with TRBJ2-1; TRBD2 matches at 10 bases. Germline CDR1 MNHNY, CDR2 SVGAGI (reference sequence). J lost 6 bases, V lost 7 bases, and 3 bases had no gene match. CDR3 size: 13 residues. The chain's CDR3 is CASTLAGVNEQFF. CDR3 DNA sequence: TGTGCCAGCACCCTAGCGGGAGTCAATGAGCAGTTCTTC.

This clone was seen more than once but under ten times. This rearrangement joins TRBV19 to TRBJ2-1; the D gene could be TRBD1 or TRBD2 (5 bases each). The CDR3 is made up of 14 amino acids. CDR1 LNHDA and CDR2 SQIVND come from the germline V gene (reference sequence). Trimming shortened V by 8 bases and J by 1 base, and 12 bases separated the two germline ends. The CDR3 reads CASEGRGSYNEQFF. CDR3 DNA: TGTGCCAGTGAGGGGCGCGGGTCCTACAATGAGCAGTTCTTC.

This clone came up a few times. The rearrangement joins TRBV29-1 to TRBJ2-1; D could derive from TRBD1 or TRBD2 (5 bases each). This CDR3 has 15 amino acids. Trimming shortened V by 5 bases and J by 0 bases, and 14 bases separated the two germline ends. Per germline, CDR1 SQVTM and CDR2 ANQGSEA. Here the CDR3 reads CSVPLAGSSYNEQFF. The CDR3 DNA is TGCAGCGTTCCACTCGCAGGGAGCTCCTACAATGAGCAGTTCTTC.

J is TRBJ2-5 and V is TRBV9; the match to TRBD2 covers 9 bases. Losses at the gene ends were 4 bases for V and 2 bases for J; bases not matched to a gene: 9. The CDR3 covers 16 residues. Germline V lookup: CDR1 SGDLS, CDR2 YYNGEE. Here the CDR3 reads CASSLDSGRGQETQYF. CDR3 nucleotide sequence: TGTGCCAGCAGCCTTGATAGCGGGAGAGGGCAAGAGACCCAGTACTTC.